Listed below are T cell receptor beta chains from one sample, sequenced in a study of shared clonotypes between healthy human individuals. Here immunoSEQ multiplex PCR was the method, and the copy in TCRdb shows in-frame clones only, minus some. In the table there are over 700,000 clones, just under 75% of which are singletons. Sequencing used memory CD4+ T cells sorted from blood. These receptors were taken from a woman aged 30 to 39 in good health. The CDR3 runs from the conserved cysteine through the conserved F or W. D genes are given only for firm matches. Size is omitted from some rows. Given values are once, few, many or a class for expanded clones.

clone size: once; J gene: TRBJ1-3; V gene: TRBV6-6; D gene: NA; CDR3 DNA: TGTGCCAGCAGCCAGACGGGAAACACCATATATTTT; CDR3 protein: CASSQTGNTIYF
clone size: NA; J gene: TRBJ1-2; V gene: TRBV28; D gene: NA; CDR3 DNA: TGTGCCAGCAGTTTCGGTGGTTATGGCTACACCTTC; CDR3 protein: CASSFGGYGYTF
clone size: NA; J gene: TRBJ2-5; V gene: TRBV12-2; D gene: NA; CDR3 DNA: TGTGCAAGTCGCTTAGCGGACAGGGGGGAAGAGACCCAGTACTTC; CDR3 protein: CASRLADRGEETQYF
clone size: NA; J gene: TRBJ1-5; V gene: TRBV27; D gene: NA; CDR3 DNA: TGTGCCAGCAGCCATAAAAGGGGCAGGGGTGGCAATCAGCCCCAGCATTTT; CDR3 protein: CASSHKRGRGGNQPQHF
clone size: NA; J gene: TRBJ1-1; V gene: TRBV6-6; D gene: NA; CDR3 DNA: TGTGCCAGCAGTTACTCAGGGGCCACGAACACTGAAGCTTTCTTT; CDR3 protein: CASSYSGATNTEAFF
clone size: NA; J gene: TRBJ1-1; V gene: TRBV5-6; D gene: NA; CDR3 DNA: TGTGCCAGCAGCTTGGCCGGGCCGCTGGCCAACACTGAAGCTTTCTTT; CDR3 protein: CASSLAGPLANTEAFF
clone size: NA; J gene: TRBJ1-1; V gene: TRBV29-1; D gene: NA; CDR3 DNA: TGCAGCGTTCATGGGGGGGGAACTGAAGCTTTCTTT; CDR3 protein: CSVHGGGTEAFF
clone size: NA; J gene: TRBJ1-3; V gene: TRBV18; D gene: NA; CDR3 DNA: TGTGCCAGCTCACCGGGGAATACTGGAAACACCATATATTTT; CDR3 protein: CASSPGNTGNTIYF
clone size: once; J gene: TRBJ1-1; V gene: TRBV5-1; D gene: NA; CDR3 DNA: TGCGCCAGCAGCTTGGCGGGAAACGGAGCTTTCTTT; CDR3 protein: CASSLAGNGAFF
clone size: NA; J gene: TRBJ2-3; V gene: TRBV5-1; D gene: NA; CDR3 DNA: TGCGCCAGCAGCTTGGCTGTCAGCACAGATACGCAGTATTTT; CDR3 protein: CASSLAVSTDTQYF
clone size: NA; J gene: TRBJ2-2; V gene: TRBV6-6; D gene: NA; CDR3 DNA: TGTGCCAGCAGAAACACCGGGGAGCTGTTTTTT; CDR3 protein: CASRNTGELFF
clone size: many; J gene: TRBJ2-2; V gene: TRBV5-1; D gene: NA; CDR3 DNA: TGCGCCAGCAGCTTGAACCGGGGAACGAACACCGGGGAGCTGTTTTTT; CDR3 protein: CASSLNRGTNTGELFF
clone size: NA; J gene: TRBJ1-3; V gene: TRBV28; D gene: NA; CDR3 DNA: TGTGCCAGCAGTTTGGAGCGCCCCTCGGTCTCTGGAAACACCATATATTTT; CDR3 protein: CASSLERPSVSGNTIYF
clone size: NA; J gene: TRBJ2-1; V gene: TRBV21-1; D gene: NA; CDR3 DNA: TGTGCCAGCAGCAAAGGAGGGACATTAATTGGACTAGCGGGAAACAATGAGCAGTTCTTC; CDR3 protein: CASSKGGTLIGLAGNNEQFF
clone size: NA; J gene: TRBJ2-7; V gene: TRBV13; D gene: NA; CDR3 DNA: TGTGCCAGCAGCTCCCGGCGGGACTACGAGCAGTACTTC; CDR3 protein: CASSSRRDYEQYF
clone size: NA; J gene: TRBJ2-2; V gene: TRBV4-1; D gene: TRBD2; CDR3 DNA: TGCGCCAGCAGCCTAGCTAGCGGGAAGGGCACCGGGGAGCTGTTTTTT; CDR3 protein: CASSLASGKGTGELFF
clone size: NA; J gene: TRBJ2-3; V gene: TRBV19; D gene: NA; CDR3 DNA: TGTGCCAGTAGTATAGATGGGGAGCGGGGCACAGATACGCAGTATTTT; CDR3 protein: CASSIDGERGTDTQYF
clone size: NA; J gene: TRBJ1-1; V gene: TRBV2; D gene: TRBD1; CDR3 DNA: TGTGCCAGCAGTGATGACAGGGGAACTGAAGCTTTCTTT; CDR3 protein: CASSDDRGTEAFF
clone size: NA; J gene: TRBJ2-2; V gene: TRBV5-1; D gene: NA; CDR3 DNA: TGCGCCAGCAGCTTGCGGGATATGAACACCGGGGAGCTGTTTTTT; CDR3 protein: CASSLRDMNTGELFF
clone size: NA; J gene: TRBJ1-2; V gene: TRBV7-2; D gene: NA; CDR3 DNA: TGTGCCAGCAGCTTTTTTTTGGGGAATGGCTACACCTTC; CDR3 protein: CASSFFLGNGYTF
clone size: NA; J gene: TRBJ2-1; V gene: TRBV5-1; D gene: TRBD1; CDR3 DNA: TGCGCCAGCAGCTCGCCCGGGACAGCCTACAATGAGCAGTTCTTC; CDR3 protein: CASSSPGTAYNEQFF
clone size: NA; J gene: TRBJ2-1; V gene: TRBV11-2; D gene: NA; CDR3 DNA: TGTGCCAGCAGCTTAGCTAATGAGCAGTTCTTC; CDR3 protein: CASSLANEQFF
clone size: NA; J gene: TRBJ1-1; V gene: TRBV27; D gene: NA; CDR3 DNA: TGTGCCAGCCACGCCTATCCAGAGAACACTGAAGCTTTCTTT; CDR3 protein: CASHAYPENTEAFF
clone size: NA; J gene: TRBJ2-7; V gene: TRBV29-1; D gene: TRBD2; CDR3 DNA: TGCAGCGTTGCCGGACTAGCGGGAGGGCCTGGAGAGCAGTACTTC; CDR3 protein: CSVAGLAGGPGEQYF
clone size: NA; J gene: TRBJ1-1; V gene: TRBV28; D gene: TRBD1; CDR3 DNA: TGTGCCAGCAGTCCAGGACAGGTGATGAACACTGAAGCTTTCTTT; CDR3 protein: CASSPGQVMNTEAFF
clone size: NA; J gene: TRBJ2-7; V gene: TRBV28; D gene: TRBD2; CDR3 DNA: TGTGCCAGCAATCAGCGGGAGCTTTTGGACGAGCAGTACTTC; CDR3 protein: CASNQRELLDEQYF
clone size: NA; J gene: TRBJ2-2; V gene: TRBV28; D gene: TRBD1; CDR3 DNA: TGTGCCAGCAGTTTACCCACAGGGGGCTCCGGGGAGCTGTTTTTT; CDR3 protein: CASSLPTGGSGELFF
clone size: NA; J gene: TRBJ2-3; V gene: TRBV6-1; D gene: TRBD2; CDR3 DNA: TGTGCCAGCAGTGCGACACCCATAGCGGGAGGGGGAGATACGCAGTATTTT; CDR3 protein: CASSATPIAGGGDTQYF
clone size: NA; J gene: TRBJ1-3; V gene: TRBV30; D gene: NA; CDR3 DNA: TGTGCCTGGAGTGTACGGGGGGCCGATAACACCATATATTTT; CDR3 protein: CAWSVRGADNTIYF
clone size: NA; J gene: TRBJ2-1; V gene: TRBV5-6; D gene: NA; CDR3 DNA: TGTGCCAGCAGCTTATGGGCAGGAAGCAATGAGCAGTTCTTC; CDR3 protein: CASSLWAGSNEQFF
clone size: NA; J gene: TRBJ1-4; V gene: TRBV30; D gene: TRBD1; CDR3 DNA: TGTGCCTGGAGTGGCCGACAGGGGAATGAAAAACTGTTTTTT; CDR3 protein: CAWSGRQGNEKLFF
clone size: few; J gene: TRBJ2-7; V gene: TRBV7-2; D gene: NA; CDR3 DNA: TGTGCCAGCAGCTTAGTAGGGGGGAACTACGAGCAGTACTTC; CDR3 protein: CASSLVGGNYEQYF
clone size: NA; J gene: TRBJ2-2; V gene: TRBV14; D gene: NA; CDR3 DNA: TGTGCCAGCAGCACGGACAGACGCGGGGAGCTGTTTTTT; CDR3 protein: CASSTDRRGELFF
clone size: NA; J gene: TRBJ1-1; V gene: TRBV11-1; D gene: NA; CDR3 DNA: TGTGCCAGCAGCTCCTACGGACTGAACACTGAAGCTTTCTTT; CDR3 protein: CASSSYGLNTEAFF
clone size: NA; J gene: TRBJ2-1; V gene: TRBV5-1; D gene: NA; CDR3 DNA: TGCGCCAGCAGCTTCGCCTCGAACAATGAGCAGTTCTTC; CDR3 protein: CASSFASNNEQFF
clone size: once; J gene: TRBJ1-3; V gene: TRBV7-9; D gene: NA; CDR3 DNA: TGTGCCAGCAGCTTAGGACAGCCGAACTCTGGAAACACCATATATTTT; CDR3 protein: CASSLGQPNSGNTIYF